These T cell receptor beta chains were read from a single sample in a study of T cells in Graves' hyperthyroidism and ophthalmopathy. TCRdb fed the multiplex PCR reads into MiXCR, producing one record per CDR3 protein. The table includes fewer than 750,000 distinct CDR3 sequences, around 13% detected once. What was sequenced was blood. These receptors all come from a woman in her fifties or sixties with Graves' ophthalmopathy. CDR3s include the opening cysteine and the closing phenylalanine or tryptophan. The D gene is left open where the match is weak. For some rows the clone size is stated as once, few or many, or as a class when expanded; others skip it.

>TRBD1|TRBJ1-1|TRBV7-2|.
TGTGCCAGCAGCTTATTAGGGGACAGGGGGTCTGAAGCTTTCTTT
CASSLLGDRGSEAFF
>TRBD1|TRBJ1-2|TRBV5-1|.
TGCGCCAGCAGCCGAGGGACAGGGAGTAACAATGGCTACACCTTC
CASSRGTGSNNGYTF
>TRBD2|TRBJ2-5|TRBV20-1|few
TGCAGTGCTAGAGAACCTTTGGCTAGCGGGAAGGTGGAGACCCAGTACTTC
CSAREPLASGKVETQYF
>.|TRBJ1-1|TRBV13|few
TGTGCCAGCAGCCCAGGGTTCCCTGAAGCTTTCTTT
CASSPGFPEAFF
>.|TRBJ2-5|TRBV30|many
TGTGCCTGGAGTGGGGAGTTTCTGCAAGAGACCCAGTACTTC
CAWSGEFLQETQYF
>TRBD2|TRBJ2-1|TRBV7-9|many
TGTGCCAGCAGCCCTAGGGGGACTAGCGACAATGAGCAGTTCTTC
CASSPRGTSDNEQFF
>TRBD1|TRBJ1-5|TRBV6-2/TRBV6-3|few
TGTGCCAGCAGTCGAGACAGGGCGGTGAGCAATCAGCCCCAGCATTTT
CASSRDRAVSNQPQHF
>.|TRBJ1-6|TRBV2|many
TGTGCCAGCACCCCACGGCAGAATAATTCACCCCTCCACTTT
CASTPRQNNSPLHF
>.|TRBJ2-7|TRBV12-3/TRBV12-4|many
TGTGCCAGCAGTTTCGGGGACGAGCAGTACTTC
CASSFGDEQYF
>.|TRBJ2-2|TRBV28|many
TGTGCCAGCAGTTTATTGGGAACAGGGAGGATCGGGGAGCTGTTTTTT
CASSLLGTGRIGELFF
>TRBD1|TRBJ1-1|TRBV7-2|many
TGTGCCAGCAGCTTACAAACAGGGGACACTGAAGCTTTCTTT
CASSLQTGDTEAFF
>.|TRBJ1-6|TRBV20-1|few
TGCAGTGCTAGAGATACAACAGCGTATAATTCACCCCTCCACTTT
CSARDTTAYNSPLHF
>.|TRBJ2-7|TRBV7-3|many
TGTGCCAGCAGCTCGGGGTATTCCAACGAGCAGTACTTC
CASSSGYSNEQYF
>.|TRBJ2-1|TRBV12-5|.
TGTGCTAGTGCTGAGAAAGCTAGTCCCTACAATGAGCAGTTCTTC
CASAEKASPYNEQFF
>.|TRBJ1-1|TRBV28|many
TGTGCCAGCAGCCCCCGGACAGATGAAGCTTTCTTT
CASSPRTDEAFF
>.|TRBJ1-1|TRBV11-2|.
TGTGCCAGCAGCTTAACGATGTCCGCCACTGAAGCTTTCTTT
CASSLTMSATEAFF
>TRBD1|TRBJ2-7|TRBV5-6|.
TGTGCCAGCAGCCTTACAGGGGCCGAGCAGTACTTC
CASSLTGAEQYF
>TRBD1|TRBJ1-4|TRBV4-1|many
TGCGCCAGCAGTCGACGGGACAGTGATGAAAAACTGTTTTTT
CASSRRDSDEKLFF
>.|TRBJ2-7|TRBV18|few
TGTGCCAGCTCACCAGTACAGGTGTCCTACGAGCAGTACTTC
CASSPVQVSYEQYF
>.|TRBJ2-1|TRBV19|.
TGTGCCAGTAGTATAGACAGGGGAGGCAATGAGCAGTTCTTC
CASSIDRGGNEQFF
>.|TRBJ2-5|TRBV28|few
TGTGCCAGCAGCTCACACCAACGGAGCGGGCCAGGGTACTTC
CASSSHQRSGPGYF
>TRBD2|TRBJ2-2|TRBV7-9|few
TGTGCCAGCAGACGTTCTAGCGGGATGTACACCGGGGAGCTGTTTTTT
CASRRSSGMYTGELFF
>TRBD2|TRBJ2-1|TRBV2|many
TGTGCCAGCGTGGGGACTAGCGGGAGCTCCTACAATGAGCAGTTCTTC
CASVGTSGSSYNEQFF
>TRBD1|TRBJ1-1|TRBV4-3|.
TGCGCCAGCAGCCAAGGCCGGGACAGGGTAACTGAAGCTTTCTTT
CASSQGRDRVTEAFF
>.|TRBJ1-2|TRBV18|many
TGTGCCAGCTCACCACCGGAGCGGGGGCGATTTAATGGCTACACCTTC
CASSPPERGRFNGYTF
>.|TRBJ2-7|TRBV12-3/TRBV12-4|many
TGTGCCAGCAGTCCCCCCGACAACTACGAGCAGTACTTC
CASSPPDNYEQYF
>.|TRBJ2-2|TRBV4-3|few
TGCGCCAGCAGCCATACCGGGACTTTGAACACCGGGGAGCTGTTTTTT
CASSHTGTLNTGELFF
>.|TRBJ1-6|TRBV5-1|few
TGCGCCAGCAGCTCGACGGGGGTCTATAATTCACCCCTCCACTTT
CASSSTGVYNSPLHF
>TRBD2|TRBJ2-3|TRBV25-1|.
TGTGCCAGCAGTGATCCGGGAGGGAGCACAGATACGCAGTATTTT
CASSDPGGSTDTQYF
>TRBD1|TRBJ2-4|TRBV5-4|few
TGTGCCAGCAGCACACAGGGGCAAAACATTCAGTACTTC
CASSTQGQNIQYF
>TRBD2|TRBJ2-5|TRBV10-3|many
TGTGCCATCAGTGAGCCGACTAAGGGAGGGGAGACCCAGTACTTC
CAISEPTKGGETQYF
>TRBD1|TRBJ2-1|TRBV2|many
TGTGCCAGCAGTAGGGGACAGGGGGGTTACAATGAGCAGTTCTTC
CASSRGQGGYNEQFF
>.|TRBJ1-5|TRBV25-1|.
TGTGCCAGTGCGTGGGGCAATCAGCCCCAGCATTTT
CASAWGNQPQHF
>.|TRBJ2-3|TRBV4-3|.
TGCGCCAGCAGCCAAGAGTCTCAGGGTACGCAGTATTTT
CASSQESQGTQYF
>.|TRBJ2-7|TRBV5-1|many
TGCGCCAGCAGCTTTGGCCCGGGGTCCTACGAGCAGTACTTC
CASSFGPGSYEQYF
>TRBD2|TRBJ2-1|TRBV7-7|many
TGTGCTAGCAGCTCCGGGGGGACTACAAATGAGCAGTTCTTC
CASSSGGTTNEQFF
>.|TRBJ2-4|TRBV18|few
TGTGCCAGCTCACCTTCAAGGGGCCTAGGGAACATTCAGTACTTC
CASSPSRGLGNIQYF
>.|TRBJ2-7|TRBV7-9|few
TGTGCCAGCAGCTTGATGGGGAGACTAGTGGCCGAGCAGTACTTC
CASSLMGRLVAEQYF
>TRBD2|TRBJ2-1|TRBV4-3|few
TGCGCCAGCAGCCAGGTTAGCGGGAGGATCCACAATGAGCAGTTCTTC
CASSQVSGRIHNEQFF
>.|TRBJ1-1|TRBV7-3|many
TGTGCCAGCAGCTTGTCCACGGTCACGGATGCTTTCTTT
CASSLSTVTDAFF
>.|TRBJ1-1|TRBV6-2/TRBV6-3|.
TGTGCCAGCACTTTGGGGGTGTCGGGCACTGAAGCTTTCTTT
CASTLGVSGTEAFF
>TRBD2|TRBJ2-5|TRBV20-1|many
TGCAGTGCTAGAGCTAGCGGGAGGGCTCAGGTTGAGACCCAGTACTTC
CSARASGRAQVETQYF
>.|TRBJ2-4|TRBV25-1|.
TGTGCCAGCAGTAGTGGACGGCTAGCCAAAAACATTCAGTACTTC
CASSSGRLAKNIQYF
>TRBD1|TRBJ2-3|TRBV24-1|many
TGTGCCACCAGTGATAAAGACAGGGGGCGGCCCACAGATACGCAGTATTTT
CATSDKDRGRPTDTQYF
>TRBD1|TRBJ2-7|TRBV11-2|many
TGTGCCAGCTATCCGACAGGGGCCCAACTCCTCTACGAGCAGTACTTC
CASYPTGAQLLYEQYF
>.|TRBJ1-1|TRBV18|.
TGTGCCAGCAGTTTACAAGGAGAGCAGGCTGAAGCTTTCTTT
CASSLQGEQAEAFF
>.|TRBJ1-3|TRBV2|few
TGTGCCAGCAGTACAGTCACGGTCTCTCCCCATATCTCTGGAAACACCATATATTTT
CASSTVTVSPHISGNTIYF
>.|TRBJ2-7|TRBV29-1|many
TGCAGCGTTTTCGAGGGGATCTCCTACGAGCAGTACTTC
CSVFEGISYEQYF
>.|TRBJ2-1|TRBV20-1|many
TGCAGTGCTAGAGGGGTGGATAATGAGCAGTTCTTC
CSARGVDNEQFF
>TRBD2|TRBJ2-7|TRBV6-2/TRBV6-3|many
TGTGCCAGCAGACCCGGGACTACCCACTCCTACGAGCAGTACTTC
CASRPGTTHSYEQYF
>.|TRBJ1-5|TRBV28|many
TGTGCCAGCACTGAACCGCTGATTGAAAGCAATCAGCCCCAGCATTTT
CASTEPLIESNQPQHF
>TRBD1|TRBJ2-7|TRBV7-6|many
TGTGCCAGCAGCGGCTATGGATTGACAGGGGCCTACGAGCAGTACTTC
CASSGYGLTGAYEQYF
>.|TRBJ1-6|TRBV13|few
TGTGCCAGCAGGATGAATAATTCACCCCTCCACTTT
CASRMNNSPLHF